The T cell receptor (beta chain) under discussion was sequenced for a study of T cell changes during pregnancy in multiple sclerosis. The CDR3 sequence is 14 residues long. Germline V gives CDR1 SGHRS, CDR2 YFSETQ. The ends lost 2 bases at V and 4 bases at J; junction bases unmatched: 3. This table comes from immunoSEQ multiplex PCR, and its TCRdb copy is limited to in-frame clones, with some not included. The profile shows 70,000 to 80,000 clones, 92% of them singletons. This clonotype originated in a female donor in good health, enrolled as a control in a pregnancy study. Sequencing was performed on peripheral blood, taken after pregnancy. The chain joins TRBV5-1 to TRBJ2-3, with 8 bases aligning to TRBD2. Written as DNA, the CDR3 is TGCGCCAGCAGCTTCGGGAGGGTGGCAGATACGCAGTATTTT. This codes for CASSFGRVADTQYF.